A single sample gave rise to the 7 T cell receptor beta chains below, sequenced in a study of blood T cell repertoires in COVID-19. Clones were read by immunoSEQ multiplex PCR, and TCRdb kept only the in-frame ones, dropping some. The table lists 240,000 or so clones, around 88% of them singletons. The sequencing input was peripheral blood. The origin of the receptors is a woman aged 30 to 39 who had recovered from COVID-19.

The chain recombines TRBV3-1 (or the pseudogene TRBV3-2) with TRBJ2-5, with 13 bases fitting TRBD2. From germline, CDR1 is LGHDT and CDR2 YNNKEL (reference sequence). The CDR3 has 16 amino acids. The V gene end was trimmed by 4 bases and the J gene end by 5 bases; junction bases not matched to a gene: 7. The CDR3 loop reads CASSPTSGGPGETQYF. The CDR3, as DNA: TGTGCCAGCAGCCCGACTAGCGGGGGGCCAGGGGAGACCCAGTACTTC.

This chain connects TRBV2 to TRBJ2-7; the D gene is possibly TRBD1 (6 bases). Trimming shortened V by 4 bases and J by 3 bases, and 7 bases separated the two germline ends. The germline CDR1 and CDR2 sequences are SNHLY and FYNNEI. This CDR3 spans 12 amino acids. The CDR3: CASSGDNYEQYF. The CDR3, as DNA: TGTGCCAGCAGTGGGGACAACTACGAGCAGTACTTC.

A few counts support this clone. This chain joins TRBV15 and TRBJ1-2, with TRBD1 as a possible D gene (5 bases). Germline loops: CDR1 LNHNV, CDR2 YYDKDF (reference sequence). The V gene lost 3 bases and the J gene lost 4 bases, with 9 bases spanning the gap. The CDR3 is made up of 13 amino acids. The CDR3 DNA reads as TGTGCCACCAGCAGTCAGGGCGGCTATGGCTACACCTTC. Amino acids: CATSSQGGYGYTF.

The rearrangement joins TRBV2 to TRBJ2-1; 10 bases fit TRBD1. After removal of 4 bases from V and 9 bases from J, the junction contained 3 bases not matched to a gene. The germline V gene has CDR1 SNHLY and CDR2 FYNNEI. This CDR3 spans 13 amino acids. CDR3 sequence: CASSGTGGREQFF. The CDR3 DNA sequence: TGTGCCAGCAGTGGGACAGGGGGTCGTGAGCAGTTCTTC.

CDR3 in amino acids: CASRAPTGESYEQYF. The CDR3 nucleotides read TGTGCCAGCAGGGCCCCGACAGGGGAGTCCTACGAGCAGTACTTC. V usage is TRBV2 and J usage is TRBJ2-7; 8 nucleotides match TRBD1. The V gene end was trimmed by 6 bases and the J gene end by 1 base; junction bases not matched to a gene: 8. This CDR3 spans 15 amino acids. The germline V gene encodes CDR1 SNHLY and CDR2 FYNNEI.

The chain recombines TRBV6-5 with TRBJ2-5; tentatively, D is TRBD1 (5 bases). This CDR3 is 14 amino acids long. The V gene's germline CDR1 is MNHEY and CDR2 SVGAGI. Trimming took off 8 bases at V and 4 bases at J, with 17 bases between the two ends. The CDR3 sequence is CASYYDSWGETQYF. In nucleotides, the CDR3 is TGTGCCAGCTATTATGACAGTTGGGGAGAGACCCAGTACTTC.

This clone was seen just once. The chain links TRBV19 to TRBJ1-4; TRBD1 is a possible D gene (6 bases). Trimming removed 0 bases at V and 1 base at J, with 15 bases between. CDR1 is LNHDA, CDR2 SQIVND, per germline (reference sequence). There are 18 residues in the CDR3. The CDR3 DNA follows: TGTGCCAGTAGTATAGATCTCGTCAGGGGCGGAACTAATGAAAAACTGTTTTTT. This translates into CASSIDLVRGGTNEKLFF.